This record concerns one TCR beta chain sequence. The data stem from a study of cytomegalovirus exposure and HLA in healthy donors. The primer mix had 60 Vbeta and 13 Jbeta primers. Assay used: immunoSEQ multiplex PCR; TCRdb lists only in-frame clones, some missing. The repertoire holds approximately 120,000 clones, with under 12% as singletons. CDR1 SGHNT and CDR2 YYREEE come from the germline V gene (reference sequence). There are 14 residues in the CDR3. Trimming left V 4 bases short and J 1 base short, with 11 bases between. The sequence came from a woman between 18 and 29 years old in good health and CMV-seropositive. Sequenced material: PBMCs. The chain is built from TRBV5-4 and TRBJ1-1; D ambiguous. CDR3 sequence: CASSPATPNTEAFF. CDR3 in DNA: TGTGCCAGCAGCCCGGCGACACCGAACACTGAAGCTTTCTTT.